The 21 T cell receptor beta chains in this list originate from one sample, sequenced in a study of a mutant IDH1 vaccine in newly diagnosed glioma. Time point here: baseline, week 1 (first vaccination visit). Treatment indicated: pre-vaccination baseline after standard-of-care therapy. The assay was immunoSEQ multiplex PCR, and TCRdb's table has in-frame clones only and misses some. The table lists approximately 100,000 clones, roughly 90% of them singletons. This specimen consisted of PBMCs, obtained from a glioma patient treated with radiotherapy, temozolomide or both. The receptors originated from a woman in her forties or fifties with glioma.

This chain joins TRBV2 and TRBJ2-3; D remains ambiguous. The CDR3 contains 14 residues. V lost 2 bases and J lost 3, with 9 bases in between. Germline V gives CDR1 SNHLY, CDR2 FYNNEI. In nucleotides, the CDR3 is TGTGCCAGCAGTGAATGGATCACTACAGATACGCAGTATTTT. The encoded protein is CASSEWITTDTQYF.

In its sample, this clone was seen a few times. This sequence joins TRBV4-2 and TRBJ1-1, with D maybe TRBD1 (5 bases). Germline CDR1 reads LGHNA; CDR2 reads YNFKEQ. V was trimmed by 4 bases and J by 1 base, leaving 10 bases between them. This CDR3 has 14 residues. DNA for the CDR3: TGTGCCAGCAGCCTCCAGGGAGGGAACACTGAAGCTTTCTTT. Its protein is CASSLQGGNTEAFF.

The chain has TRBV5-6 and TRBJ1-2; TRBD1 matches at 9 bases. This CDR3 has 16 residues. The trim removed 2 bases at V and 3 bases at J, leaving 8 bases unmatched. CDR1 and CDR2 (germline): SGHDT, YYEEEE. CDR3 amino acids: CASSLGTGLRHYGYTF. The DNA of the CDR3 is TGTGCCAGCAGCTTAGGGACAGGGCTTCGTCACTATGGCTACACCTTC.

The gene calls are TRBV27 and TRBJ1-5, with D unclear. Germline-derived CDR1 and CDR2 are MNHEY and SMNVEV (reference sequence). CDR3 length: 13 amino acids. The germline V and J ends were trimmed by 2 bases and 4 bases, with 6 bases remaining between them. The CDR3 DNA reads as TGTGCCAGCAGTTTAGGTAGGAATCAGCCCCAGCATTTT. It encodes CASSLGRNQPQHF.

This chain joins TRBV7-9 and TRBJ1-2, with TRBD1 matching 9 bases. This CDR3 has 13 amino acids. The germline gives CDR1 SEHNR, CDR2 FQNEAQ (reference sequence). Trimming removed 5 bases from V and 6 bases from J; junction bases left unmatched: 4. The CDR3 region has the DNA TGTGCCAGCAGCGACACAGGGGGCAATGGCTACACCTTC. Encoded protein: CASSDTGGNGYTF.

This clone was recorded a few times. The CDR3 spells CASSFGWGGYNSPLHF. The CDR3 DNA is TGTGCCAGCAGCTTCGGGTGGGGGGGCTATAATTCACCCCTCCACTTT. V is TRBV11-2 and J is TRBJ1-6, with TRBD1 as a possible D gene (5 bases). The CDR3 contains 16 residues. The V end lost 3 bases, the J end lost 3 bases, and 12 bases lay between the germline ends. CDR1 and CDR2 from the germline V gene are SGHAT and FQNNGV.

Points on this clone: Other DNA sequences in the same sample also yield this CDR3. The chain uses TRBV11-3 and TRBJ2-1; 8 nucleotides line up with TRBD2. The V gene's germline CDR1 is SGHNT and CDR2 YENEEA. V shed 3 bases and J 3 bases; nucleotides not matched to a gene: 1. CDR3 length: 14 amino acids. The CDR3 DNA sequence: TGTGCCAGCAGCTTGGCGGGAGGCTACAATGAGCAGTTCTTC. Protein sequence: CASSLAGGYNEQFF.

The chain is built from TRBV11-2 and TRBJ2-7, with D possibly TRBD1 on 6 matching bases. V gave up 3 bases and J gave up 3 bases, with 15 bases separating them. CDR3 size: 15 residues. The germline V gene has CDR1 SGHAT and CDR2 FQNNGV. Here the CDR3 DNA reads TGTGCCAGCAGCTTGGAAAGGGGGAAGGGCTACGAGCAGTACTTC. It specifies CASSLERGKGYEQYF.

DNA of the CDR3: TGTGCCAGCAGACGGAGACAGGGGACCCACACTGAAGCTTTCTTT. As protein: CASRRRQGTHTEAFF. This chain connects TRBV6-5 to TRBJ1-1; 8 bases line up with TRBD1. The CDR3 is 15 residues long. Looked up from germline, CDR1 is MNHEY and CDR2 is SVGAGI. The junction had 9 bases not matched to a gene; V was cut back by 6 bases and J by 3 bases.

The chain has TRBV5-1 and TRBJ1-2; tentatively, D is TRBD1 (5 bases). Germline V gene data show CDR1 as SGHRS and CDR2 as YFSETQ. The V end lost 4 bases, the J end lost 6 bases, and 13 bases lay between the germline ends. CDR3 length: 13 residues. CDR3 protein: CASSQQVHNGYTF. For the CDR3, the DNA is TGCGCCAGCAGCCAACAGGTCCACAATGGCTACACCTTC.

In DNA form, the CDR3 reads TGTGCCAGCAACGCTTCCCCCTACAATGAGCAGTTCTTC. Translation gives CASNASPYNEQFF. This chain joins TRBV27 and TRBJ2-1; no reliable D call. Germline lookup yields CDR1 MNHEY and CDR2 SMNVEV (reference sequence). This CDR3 has 13 residues. V gave up 7 bases and J gave up 2 bases, with 9 bases separating them.

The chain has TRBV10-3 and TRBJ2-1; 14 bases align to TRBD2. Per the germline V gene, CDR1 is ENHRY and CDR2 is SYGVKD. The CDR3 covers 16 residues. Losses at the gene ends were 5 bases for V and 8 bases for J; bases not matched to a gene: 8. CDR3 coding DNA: TGTGCCATCAGTCGACTAGCGGGAGGGCCTAGGGATGAGCAGTTCTTC. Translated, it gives CAISRLAGGPRDEQFF.

CDR3 amino acids: CASSTATLGWRKLFF. CDR3 nucleotide sequence: TGTGCCAGCAGTACCGCGACTCTAGGCTGGCGTAAACTGTTTTTT. The gene calls are TRBV6-6 and TRBJ1-4; no firm D call. V shed 5 bases and J shed 11 bases, with 21 bases lying between them. The CDR3 is 15 amino acids. Germline lookup yields CDR1 MNHNY and CDR2 SVGAGI (reference sequence).

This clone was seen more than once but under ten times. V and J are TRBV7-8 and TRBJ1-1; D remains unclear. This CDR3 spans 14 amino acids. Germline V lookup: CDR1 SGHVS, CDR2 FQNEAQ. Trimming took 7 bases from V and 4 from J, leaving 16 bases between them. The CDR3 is CASTPSEEITEAFF. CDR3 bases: TGTGCCAGCACCCCGTCGGAGGAGATCACTGAAGCTTTCTTT.

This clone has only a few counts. CDR3 protein: CASNIEQYF. Here the CDR3 DNA reads TGTGCCAGCAACATCGAGCAGTACTTC. The gene calls are TRBV12-1 and TRBJ2-7; no DNA check was done on the table's D call, TRBD1. TRBV12-1 is an annotated pseudogene. The CDR3 sequence is 9 residues long.

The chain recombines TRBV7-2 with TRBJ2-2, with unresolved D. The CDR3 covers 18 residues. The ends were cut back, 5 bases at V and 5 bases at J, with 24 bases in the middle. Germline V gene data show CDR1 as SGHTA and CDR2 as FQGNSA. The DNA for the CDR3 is TGTGCCAGCAGCCCATTCGCCGGAAGTGGTGGAAATACCGGGGAGCTGTTTTTT. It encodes CASSPFAGSGGNTGELFF.

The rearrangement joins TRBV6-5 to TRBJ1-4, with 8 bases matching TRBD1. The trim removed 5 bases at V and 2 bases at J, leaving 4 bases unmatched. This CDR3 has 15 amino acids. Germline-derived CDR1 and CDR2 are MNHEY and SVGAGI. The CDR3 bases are TGTGCCAGCAGTGCCACAGGGGGGACTAATGAAAAACTGTTTTTT. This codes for CASSATGGTNEKLFF.

CDR3 amino acids: CASSFSTGDGPLDTQYF. Written as DNA, the CDR3 is TGTGCCAGCAGTTTCTCCACTGGGGACGGGCCCTTAGATACGCAGTATTTT. The chain joins TRBV28 to TRBJ2-3; either TRBD1 or TRBD2 may supply D (5 bases each). Between the trimmed V and J ends, which lost 3 bases and 5 bases, there was a span of 21 bases. Germline loops: CDR1 MDHEN, CDR2 SYDVKM. The CDR3 has 17 residues.

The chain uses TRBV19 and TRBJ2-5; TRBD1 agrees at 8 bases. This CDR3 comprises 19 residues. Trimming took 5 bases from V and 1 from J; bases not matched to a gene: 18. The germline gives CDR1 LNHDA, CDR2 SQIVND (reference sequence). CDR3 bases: TGTGCCAGTAGTTCCTGGGACAGGTGGAGGGGACGGCCCCAAGAGACCCAGTACTTC. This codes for CASSSWDRWRGRPQETQYF.

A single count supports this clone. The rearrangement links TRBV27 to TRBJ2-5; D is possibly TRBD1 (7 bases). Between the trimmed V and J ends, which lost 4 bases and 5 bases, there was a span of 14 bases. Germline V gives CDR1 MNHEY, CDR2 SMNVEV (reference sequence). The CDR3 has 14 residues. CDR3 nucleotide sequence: TGTGCCAGCAGTTGGTCGACAGGGAGGGAGACCCAGTACTTC. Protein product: CASSWSTGRETQYF.

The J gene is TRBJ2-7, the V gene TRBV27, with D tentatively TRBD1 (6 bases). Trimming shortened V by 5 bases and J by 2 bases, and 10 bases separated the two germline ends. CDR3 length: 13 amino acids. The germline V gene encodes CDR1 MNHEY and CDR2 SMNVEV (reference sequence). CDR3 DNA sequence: TGTGCCAGCAGTAGTTACAGGGCCTACGAGCAGTACTTC. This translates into CASSSYRAYEQYF.